These T cell receptor beta chains were read from a single sample in a study of T cells after yellow fever vaccination. TCRdb used MiXCR to reprocess the 5' RACE reads, holding one entry per CDR3 protein. The sample consists of about 85,000 distinct CDR3 sequences, about an eighth of them appearing once. Sample: CD8+ T cells not binding an NS4B(214-222) dextramer, sorted from PBMCs, taken roughly 20 days after the first yellow fever vaccination. All receptors come from a man between 18 and 29 years old who received the YFV17D yellow fever vaccine. Each CDR3 is given with its conserved first and last residue. D genes are given only for firm matches. Only some rows state a clone size, as once, few, many or a class for expanded clones.

v_gene	d_gene	abundance	j_gene	CDR3nt	CDR3aa
TRBV29-1	-	-	TRBJ1-1	TGCAGCGTTGAAGCAGTCTACACTGAAGCTTTCTTT	CSVEAVYTEAFF
TRBV5-5	-	-	TRBJ1-2	TGTGCCAGCAGCTTGGATGCAGGGCCCCTCTATGGCTACACCTTC	CASSLDAGPLYGYTF
TRBV7-9	TRBD1	-	TRBJ2-1	TGTGCCAGCAGCTTGACAGGGTTTTGGGACAATGAGCAGTTCTTC	CASSLTGFWDNEQFF
TRBV19	TRBD2	-	TRBJ2-1	TGTGCCAGTAGTCCTCAAAGCGGGGGCCTCTACAATGAGCAGTTCTTC	CASSPQSGGLYNEQFF
TRBV6-5	TRBD2	-	TRBJ2-5	TGTGCCAGCAGACCCCGTGGGCGGGGGGCCTGGGAGACCCAGTACTTC	CASRPRGRGAWETQYF
TRBV29-1	TRBD2	few	TRBJ2-2	TGCAGCGTTGAAGGGGTCCGGGGGGGGCCCAACACCGGGGAGCTGTTTTTT	CSVEGVRGGPNTGELFF
TRBV2	-	few	TRBJ2-5	TGTGCCAGCAGTGACGGGGCCGTTGAGACCCAGTACTTC	CASSDGAVETQYF
TRBV6-1	-	few	TRBJ1-6	TGTGCCAGCAGCCGGGACGGCGAAAATTCACCCCTCCACTTT	CASSRDGENSPLHF
TRBV11-2	-	-	TRBJ2-2	TGTGCCAGCAGCTTATATCGTTTCGGGACACTGAACACCGGGGAGCTGTTTTTT	CASSLYRFGTLNTGELFF
TRBV6-1	-	-	TRBJ1-6	TGTGCTACCACCACAGACTATAATTCACCCCTCCACTTT	CATTTDYNSPLHF
TRBV29-1	TRBD2	few	TRBJ2-7	TGCAGCGTTGAGGGGGAGCGGGGGGCCTCCTACGAGCAGTACTTC	CSVEGERGASYEQYF
TRBV4-3	-	-	TRBJ2-2	TGCGCCAGCAGCCAAGCCTCCGTGACAGTGAACACCGGGGAGCTGTTTTTT	CASSQASVTVNTGELFF
TRBV25-1	-	-	TRBJ2-2	TGTGCCAGCAGTGAAGTCGGTATGGTTAACACCGGGGAGCTGTTTTTT	CASSEVGMVNTGELFF
TRBV4-2	TRBD2	-	TRBJ2-3	TGTGCCAGCAGCCAAGAAGGACTAGCGGGGTATACGCAGTATTTT	CASSQEGLAGYTQYF
TRBV7-2	TRBD2	many	TRBJ2-1	TGTGCCAGCAGCGAAGGACTAGCCATCAATGAGCAGTTCTTC	CASSEGLAINEQFF
TRBV7-6	-	many	TRBJ2-2	TGTGCCAGCACACAGGGACCAGAGACCGGGGAGCTGTTTTTT	CASTQGPETGELFF
TRBV4-1	TRBD2	-	TRBJ2-1	TGCGCCAGCAGCCAAGGTGAAGGCGGGGGGGCACGTAATGAGCAGTTCTTC	CASSQGEGGGARNEQFF
TRBV15	-	many	TRBJ1-4	TGTGCCACCAGCAGAGAGGAAAGGAGGGCTAATGAAAAACTGTTTTTT	CATSREERRANEKLFF
TRBV12-3/TRBV12-4	-	-	TRBJ1-3	TGTGCCAGCGGAGACAGGACCTCTGGAAACACCATATATTTT	CASGDRTSGNTIYF
TRBV4-1	-	-	TRBJ2-1	TGCGCCAGCAGCCAAGCGGGTTATATGGATGAGCAGTTCTTC	CASSQAGYMDEQFF
TRBV20-1	-	-	TRBJ2-1	TGCAGTGCTAGAGACGGATCAGACAATGAGCAGTTCTTC	CSARDGSDNEQFF
TRBV30	-	few	TRBJ1-6	TGTGCCTGGAGTCCGCCAGGACGCTCACCCCTCCACTTT	CAWSPPGRSPLHF
TRBV29-1	-	-	TRBJ1-4	TGCAGCGTACAGGGTTTAACTAATGAAAAACTGTTTTTT	CSVQGLTNEKLFF
TRBV18	-	-	TRBJ1-2	TGTGCCAGCTCACCCCCCTCGGGTGGCTACACCTTC	CASSPPSGGYTF
TRBV14	TRBD2	few	TRBJ2-3	TGTGCCAGCAGACGCGGGGGTACAGATACGCAGTATTTT	CASRRGGTDTQYF